This TCR beta chain originates from a study of cytomegalovirus exposure and HLA in healthy donors. On this clone: Its antigen remains unknown.

Both 60 Vbeta primers and 13 Jbeta primers went into the PCR. The protocol was immunoSEQ multiplex PCR, while the TCRdb copy is restricted to in-frame clones and leaves out a portion. Counted here are around 130,000 clones, roughly 70% occurring once; the ten biggest clones make up 6% to 8.5%. V lost 6 bases to trimming and J lost 6 bases, with 15 bases between them. Germline CDR1 reads MNHNY; CDR2 reads SVGAGI (reference sequence). The CDR3 length is 14 residues. Whole-study results and caveats: Many donors shared some public TCRs, even though most TCR sequences were rare. A few V segments could not be told apart, such as TRBV6-2 and TRBV6-3, and were left out.

Sequenced material: PBMCs. The sequence was obtained from a man in his forties or fifties in good health and CMV-seropositive. This chain links TRBV6-6 with TRBJ2-4; a weak D match, TRBD1 (6 bases). CDR3 region: CASSSPGQRNIQYF. The CDR3 DNA reads TGTGCCAGCAGCTCTCCAGGACAGAGAAACATTCAGTACTTC.